A single sample gave rise to the 27 T cell receptor beta chains below, sequenced in a study of blood T cell dynamics during melanoma immunotherapy. The time point was: week 3, after first cycle of checkpoint inhibitor. The table came from immunoSEQ multiplex PCR; TCRdb's copy has only in-frame clones and leaves some out. The sample shows about 12,000 clones, around 91% of them seen only once. Sequencing used effector memory CD8+ T cells from blood, obtained from a patient treated with checkpoint blockade. All receptors derive from a human donor with melanoma.

V gene TRBV4-3 combines with J gene TRBJ1-4; no firm D call. In germline, CDR1 is LGHNA, CDR2 YSLEER. The CDR3 covers 13 residues. V gave up 1 base and J gave up 7 bases, with 7 bases separating them. The CDR3 DNA reads as TGCGCCAGCAGCCAAGCCGGATTTGAAAAACTGTTTTTT. This translates into CASSQAGFEKLFF.

The V gene is TRBV6-5, the J gene TRBJ2-1; 11 bases match TRBD2. The CDR3 totals 15 residues. Germline CDR1 MNHEY, CDR2 SVGAGI. Unmatched junction bases numbered 8, after V lost 4 bases and J lost 9 bases. DNA of the CDR3: TGTGCCAGCAGTTCGGGACTAGCGGAGGTGGGTGAGCAGTTCTTC. Translating it yields CASSSGLAEVGEQFF.

This rearrangement joins TRBV6-6 to TRBJ2-2; D may be TRBD1 or TRBD2 (5 bases each). CDR1 is MNHNY, CDR2 SVGAGI, per germline (reference sequence). The CDR3 covers 11 residues. Trimming removed 6 bases at V and 6 bases at J, with 5 bases between. The CDR3 DNA reads TGTGCCAGCAGGGGGGCCGGGGAGCTGTTTTTT. Translation gives CASRGAGELFF.

This chain links TRBV19 with TRBJ2-7; 9 positions match TRBD1. Germline CDR1 reads LNHDA; CDR2 reads SQIVND (reference sequence). This CDR3 region has 13 residues. Trimming removed 9 bases from V and 4 bases from J; junction bases left unmatched: 7. CDR3 nucleotides: TGTGCCAGCGGGACAGGGATTTCTTACGAGCAGTACTTC. Translation: CASGTGISYEQYF.

This rearrangement joins TRBV19 to TRBJ2-7; the D is unclear. Germline V gene sequence: CDR1 LNHDA, CDR2 SQIVND (reference sequence). The CDR3 extends over 14 amino acids. The V end lost 6 bases, the J end lost 3 bases, and 15 bases lay between the germline ends. CDR3 amino acids: CASSISPVGYEQYF. The CDR3 DNA is TGTGCCAGTAGCATTTCCCCGGTAGGCTACGAGCAGTACTTC.

V and J are TRBV28 and TRBJ2-7; possibly TRBD1 for D (5 bases). Per germline, CDR1 MDHEN and CDR2 SYDVKM. Trimming removed 6 bases at V and 4 bases at J, with 22 bases between. The CDR3 is 16 amino acids. CDR3 region: CASSPSSGAIVYEQYF. The CDR3 DNA reads TGTGCCAGCAGCCCCTCCAGTGGGGCGATAGTGTACGAGCAGTACTTC.

V and J are TRBV6-1 and TRBJ2-2; D is unclear. The V and J ends lost 7 bases and 1 base respectively, with 4 bases between them. CDR1 is MNHNS and CDR2 is SASEGT in the germline V gene. The length of the CDR3 is 12 residues. The CDR3 loop reads CASTLNTGELFF. DNA for the CDR3: TGTGCCAGCACCCTGAACACCGGGGAGCTGTTTTTT.

This chain joins TRBV29-1 and TRBJ2-1; 8 nucleotides agree with TRBD2. The CDR3 is 14 residues long. Germline trimming cut 5 bases from V and 1 base from J; bases unmatched to any gene: 4. Germline-derived CDR1 and CDR2 are SQVTM and ANQGSEA. CDR3 amino acids: CSVSLAGSYNEQFF. Written as DNA, the CDR3 is TGCAGCGTTAGCTTAGCGGGGTCCTACAATGAGCAGTTCTTC.

The chain links TRBV6-5 to TRBJ1-2, with TRBD1 identical over 8 bases. The V gene's germline CDR1 is MNHEY and CDR2 SVGAGI. This CDR3 has 13 residues. Trimming took 2 bases from V and 6 from J; bases not matched to a gene: 2. The CDR3 region has the DNA TGTGCCAGCAGTTACGGACAGGGACATGGCTACACCTTC. It yields the protein CASSYGQGHGYTF.

This chain joins TRBV5-1 and TRBJ2-1; 8 positions agree with TRBD2. The CDR3 spans 17 residues. J lost 6 bases, V lost 4 bases, and 15 bases had no gene match. Per the germline V gene, CDR1 is SGHRS and CDR2 is YFSETQ. CDR3 DNA: TGCGCCAGCAGCCAATCCCAAGGCTTGCGGGAGGTCAATGAGCAGTTCTTC. Amino acids: CASSQSQGLREVNEQFF.

In this sample, this clone turned up a few times. The gene calls are TRBV5-4 and TRBJ2-7, with D perhaps given as TRBD1 or TRBD2 (5 bases each). CDR1 and CDR2 from the germline V gene are SGHNT and YYREEE (reference sequence). V lost 0 bases and J lost 9, with 16 bases in between. The length of the CDR3 is 14 residues. CDR3 nucleotide sequence: TGTGCCAGCAGCTTGGATGGATGGGTGGGGGTGCAGTACTTC. Amino acids: CASSLDGWVGVQYF.

The CDR3 reads CASSQDKPGVFSGNTIYF. CDR3 DNA sequence: TGCGCCAGCAGCCAAGATAAGCCGGGAGTTTTCTCTGGAAACACCATATATTTT. The chain employs TRBV4-3 and TRBJ1-3, with D uncertain. Germline-derived CDR1 and CDR2 are LGHNA and YSLEER. CDR3 length: 18 amino acids. Trimming took off 0 bases at V and 0 bases at J, with 15 bases between the two ends.

As DNA, the CDR3 is TGCGCCAGCAGCCAAGGCAATCAGCCCCAGCATTTT. Residues: CASSQGNQPQHF. The chain recombines TRBV4-1 with TRBJ1-5; D ambiguous. Germline CDR1 and CDR2: MGHRA and YSYEKL. The CDR3 spans 12 residues. Trimming stripped 1 base from V and 2 bases from J, with 0 bases between.

This clone appeared a single time. V gene TRBV7-9 combines with J gene TRBJ2-7; D ambiguous. The germline V gene has CDR1 SEHNR and CDR2 FQNEAQ (reference sequence). This CDR3 is 15 amino acids long. The V end was cut by 3 bases, the J end by 0 bases, with 12 bases between. DNA for the CDR3: TGTGCCAGCAGCTTTCCGCAGAAGTTCTCCTACGAGCAGTACTTC. Residues: CASSFPQKFSYEQYF.

The chain employs TRBV10-3 and TRBJ1-1, with D maybe TRBD1 (6 bases). CDR1 is ENHRY and CDR2 is SYGVKD in the germline V gene. Trimming left V 5 bases short and J 1 base short, with 17 bases between. CDR3 length: 16 residues. The CDR3 nucleotides read TGTGCCATCAGTCTGACCTTCCAGGGGCAGAACACTGAAGCTTTCTTT. Its translation: CAISLTFQGQNTEAFF.

The gene calls are TRBV9 and TRBJ2-3; D might be TRBD1 (5 bases). Trimming cost V 1 base and J 2 bases, with 11 bases left between them. The CDR3 runs to 15 residues. Per germline, CDR1 SGDLS and CDR2 YYNGEE. For the CDR3, the DNA is TGTGCCAGCAGCGTATCGGCCAGGGCCACAGATACGCAGTATTTT. It is translated as CASSVSARATDTQYF.

The V call is TRBV14, the J call TRBJ2-3; 12 bases map to TRBD2. The CDR3 consists of 16 residues. V shed 2 bases and J 2 bases; nucleotides not matched to a gene: 2. Germline CDR1 SGHDN, CDR2 FVKESK. The CDR3 is CASSQRLAGVTDTQYF. In DNA, the CDR3 is TGTGCCAGCAGCCAAAGACTAGCGGGAGTCACAGATACGCAGTATTTT.

The rearrangement links TRBV6-6 to TRBJ2-5; D may be TRBD2 (6 bases). The CDR3 consists of 15 residues. CDR1 and CDR2 (germline): MNHNY, SVGAGI (reference sequence). Trimming took 5 bases from V and 5 from J, leaving 18 bases between them. DNA of the CDR3: TGTGCCAGCAGTCAGTGGACGGGGGTAGGGGAGACCCAGTACTTC. Residues: CASSQWTGVGETQYF.

The rearrangement links TRBV15 to TRBJ1-2; D is possibly TRBD1 (5 bases). Trimming removed 5 bases from V and 4 bases from J, with 14 bases in between. This CDR3 has 14 residues. The germline CDR1 and CDR2 sequences are LNHNV and YYDKDF (reference sequence). For the CDR3, the DNA is TGTGCCACCAGCTCAGGGAGACTTCCCTATGGCTACACCTTC. Translation: CATSSGRLPYGYTF.

The chain uses TRBV19 and TRBJ2-1, with 16 bases fitting TRBD2. V was clipped by 5 bases and J by 13 bases; unmatched bases: 8. The germline CDR1 and CDR2 sequences are LNHDA and SQIVND (reference sequence). There are 15 residues in the CDR3. CDR3 protein: CASSPGLAGGTGQFF. The CDR3 nucleotides are TGTGCCAGTAGTCCGGGACTAGCGGGAGGGACTGGACAGTTCTTC.

This rearrangement joins TRBV29-1 to TRBJ2-1, with D maybe TRBD1 (5 bases). Germline V gene data show CDR1 as SQVTM and CDR2 as ANQGSEA. CDR3 length: 14 amino acids. V was pared by 1 base and J by 5 bases, with 12 bases between. CDR3 residues: CSVEGGIRDNEQFF. The DNA of the CDR3 is TGCAGCGTTGAAGGAGGAATCAGGGACAATGAGCAGTTCTTC.

The CDR3 sequence is CASSPLRQIGNEQYF. The DNA of the CDR3 is TGTGCCAGCAGCCCTCTGAGACAGATTGGAAACGAGCAGTACTTC. The chain recombines TRBV7-2 with TRBJ2-7; the D gene is possibly TRBD1 (5 bases). The germline gives CDR1 SGHTA, CDR2 FQGNSA. V shed 5 bases and J shed 5 bases, with 19 bases lying between them. The CDR3 is made up of 15 amino acids.

This clone came up once. The V gene is TRBV25-1, the J gene TRBJ1-2, with 9 positions matching TRBD1. CDR3 size: 16 residues. The germline V gene encodes CDR1 MGHDK and CDR2 SYGVNS. The ends lost 5 bases at V and 8 bases at J; junction bases unmatched: 15. Written as DNA, the CDR3 is TGTGCCAGCAGTACGTTGTCGTCGGACAGGGGAGGCGGCTACACCTTC. It codes for CASSTLSSDRGGGYTF.

The rearrangement uses TRBV2 and TRBJ2-7, with 8 positions matching TRBD2. This CDR3 contains 18 residues. Unmatched junction bases numbered 20, after V lost 7 bases and J lost 3 bases. Germline loops: CDR1 SNHLY, CDR2 FYNNEI. DNA of the CDR3: TGTGCCAGCACCGTGGGGATAGCGGGGCCCCTATTATTCTACGAGCAGTACTTC. Residues: CASTVGIAGPLLFYEQYF.

The chain uses TRBV7-2 and TRBJ1-1; no firm D call. Per germline, CDR1 SGHTA and CDR2 FQGNSA. CDR3 length equals 14 residues. Trimming took off 3 bases at V and 6 bases at J, with 14 bases between the two ends. The DNA for the CDR3 is TGTGCCAGCAGCTTTTCCGGCCCAGGCGCTGAAGCTTTCTTT. Translation: CASSFSGPGAEAFF.

J is TRBJ1-1 and V is TRBV29-1, with unresolved D. This CDR3 has 13 amino acids. CDR1 is SQVTM, CDR2 ANQGSEA, per germline. Trimming stripped 2 bases from V and 0 bases from J, with 7 bases between. The CDR3 sequence is CSVESTMNTEAFF. The CDR3 DNA reads TGCAGCGTTGAATCAACCATGAACACTGAAGCTTTCTTT.

This clone was counted a few times. This chain's CDR3 is CAWSVGGNTIYF. The CDR3, as DNA: TGTGCCTGGAGTGTAGGGGGAAACACCATATATTTT. The V gene is TRBV30, the J gene TRBJ1-3; unclear D gene. CDR3 length: 12 amino acids. Germline-derived CDR1 and CDR2 are GTSNPN and SVGIG (reference sequence). Between the trimmed V and J ends, which lost 0 bases and 4 bases, there was a span of 4 bases. Variable domain in full (rest from reference TRBV30 and TRBJ1-3): SQTIHQWPATLVQPVGSPLSLECTVEGTSNPNLYWYRQAAGRGLQLLFYSVGIGQISSEVPQNLSASRPQDRQFILSSKKLLLSDSGFYLCAWSVGGNTIYFGEGSWLTVV.